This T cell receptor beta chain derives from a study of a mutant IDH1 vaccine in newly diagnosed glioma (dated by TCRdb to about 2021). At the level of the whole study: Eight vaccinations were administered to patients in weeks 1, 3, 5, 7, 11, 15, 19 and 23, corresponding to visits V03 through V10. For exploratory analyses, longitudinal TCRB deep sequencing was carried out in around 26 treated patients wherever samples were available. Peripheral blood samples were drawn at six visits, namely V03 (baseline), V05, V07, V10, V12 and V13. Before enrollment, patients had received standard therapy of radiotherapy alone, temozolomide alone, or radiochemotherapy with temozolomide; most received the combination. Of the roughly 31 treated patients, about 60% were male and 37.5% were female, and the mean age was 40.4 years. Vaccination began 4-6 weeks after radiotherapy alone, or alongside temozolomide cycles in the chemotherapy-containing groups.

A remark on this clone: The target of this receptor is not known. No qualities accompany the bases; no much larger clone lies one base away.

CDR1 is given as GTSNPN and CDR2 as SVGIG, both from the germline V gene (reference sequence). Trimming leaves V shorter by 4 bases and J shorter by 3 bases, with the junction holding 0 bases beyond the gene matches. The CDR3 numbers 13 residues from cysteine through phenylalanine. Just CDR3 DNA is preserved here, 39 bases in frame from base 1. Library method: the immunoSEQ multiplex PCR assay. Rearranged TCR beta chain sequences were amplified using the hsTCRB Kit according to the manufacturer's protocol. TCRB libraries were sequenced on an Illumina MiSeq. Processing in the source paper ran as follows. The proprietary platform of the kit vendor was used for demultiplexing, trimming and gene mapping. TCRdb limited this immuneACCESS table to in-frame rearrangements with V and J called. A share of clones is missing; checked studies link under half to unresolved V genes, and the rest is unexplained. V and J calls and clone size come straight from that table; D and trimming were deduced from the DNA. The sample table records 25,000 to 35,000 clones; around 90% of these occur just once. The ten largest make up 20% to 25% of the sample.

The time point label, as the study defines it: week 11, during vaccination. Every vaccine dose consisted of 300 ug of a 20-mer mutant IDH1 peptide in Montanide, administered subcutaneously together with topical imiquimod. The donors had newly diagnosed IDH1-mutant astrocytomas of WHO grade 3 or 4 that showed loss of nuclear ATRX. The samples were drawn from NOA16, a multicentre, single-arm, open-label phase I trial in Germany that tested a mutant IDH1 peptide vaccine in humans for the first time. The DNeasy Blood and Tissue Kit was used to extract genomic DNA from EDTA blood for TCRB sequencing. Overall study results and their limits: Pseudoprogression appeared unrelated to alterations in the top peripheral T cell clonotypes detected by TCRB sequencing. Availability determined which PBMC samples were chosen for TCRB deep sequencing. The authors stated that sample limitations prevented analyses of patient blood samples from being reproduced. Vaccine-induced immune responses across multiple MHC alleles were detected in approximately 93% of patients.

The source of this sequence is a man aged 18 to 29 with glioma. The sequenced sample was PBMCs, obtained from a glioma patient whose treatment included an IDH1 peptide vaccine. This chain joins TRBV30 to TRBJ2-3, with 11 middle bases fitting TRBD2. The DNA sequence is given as TGTGCCTGGACTAGCGGGAGGACAGATACGCAGTATTTT. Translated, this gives CAWTSGRTDTQYF.